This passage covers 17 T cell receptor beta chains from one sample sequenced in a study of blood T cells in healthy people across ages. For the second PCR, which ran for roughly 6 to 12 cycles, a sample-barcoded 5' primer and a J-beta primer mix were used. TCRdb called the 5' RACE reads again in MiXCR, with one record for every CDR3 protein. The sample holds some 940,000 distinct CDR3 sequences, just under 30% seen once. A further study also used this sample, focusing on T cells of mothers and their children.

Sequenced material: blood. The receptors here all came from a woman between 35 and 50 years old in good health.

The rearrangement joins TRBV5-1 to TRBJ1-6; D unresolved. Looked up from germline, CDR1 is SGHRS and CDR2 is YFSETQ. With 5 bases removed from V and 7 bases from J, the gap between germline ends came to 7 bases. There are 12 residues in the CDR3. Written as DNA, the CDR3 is TGCGCCAGCAGGGCCGAGAATTCACCCCTCCACTTT. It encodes CASRAENSPLHF. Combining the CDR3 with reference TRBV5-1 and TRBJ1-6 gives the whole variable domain KAGVTQTPRYLIKTRGQQVTLSCSPISGHRSVSWYQQTPGQGLQFLFEYFSETQRNKGNFPGRFSGRQFSNSRSEMNVSTLELGDSALYLCASRAENSPLHFGNGTRLTVT.

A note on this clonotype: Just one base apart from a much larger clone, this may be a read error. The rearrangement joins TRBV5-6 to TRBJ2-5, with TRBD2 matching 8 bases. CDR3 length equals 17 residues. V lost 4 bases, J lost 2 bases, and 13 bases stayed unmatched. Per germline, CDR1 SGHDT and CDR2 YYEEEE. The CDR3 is CASSPGGVRLIQETQYF. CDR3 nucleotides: TGTGCCAGCAGCCCGGGGGGGGTCCGACTTATTCAAGAGACCCAGTACTTC.

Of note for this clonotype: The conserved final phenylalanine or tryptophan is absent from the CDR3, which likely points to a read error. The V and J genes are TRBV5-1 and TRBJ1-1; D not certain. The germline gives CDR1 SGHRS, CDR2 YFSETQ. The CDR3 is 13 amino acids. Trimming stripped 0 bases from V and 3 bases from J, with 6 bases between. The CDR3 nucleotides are TGCGCCAGCAGCTTGGCGGGTGACACTGAAGCTTTCTCT. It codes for CASSLAGDTEAFS.

Here the CDR3 reads CASSTSSGSGYTF. The CDR3 region has the DNA TGTGCCAGCAGCACGTCCTCAGGGAGTGGCTACACCTTC. This chain connects TRBV7-3 to TRBJ1-2, with a weak D call TRBD1 (5 bases). CDR1 SGHTA and CDR2 FQGTGA come from the germline V gene. This CDR3 has 13 amino acids. Trimming left V 5 bases short and J 7 bases short, with 14 bases between.

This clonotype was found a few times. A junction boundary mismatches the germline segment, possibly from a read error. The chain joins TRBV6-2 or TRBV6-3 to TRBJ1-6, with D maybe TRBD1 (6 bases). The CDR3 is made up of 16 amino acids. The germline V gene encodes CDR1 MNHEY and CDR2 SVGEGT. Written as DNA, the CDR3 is TGTGCCAGCAGAACCGCCTATGGACAGTCTGATTCACCCTTCCACTTT. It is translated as CASRTAYGQSDSPFHF.

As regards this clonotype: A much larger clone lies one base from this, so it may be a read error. The CDR3 here is CTSSSFGAGTQYF. The CDR3 nucleotides are TGTACCAGCAGTAGTTTCGGGGCTGGGACCCAGTACTTC. The chain has TRBV27 and TRBJ2-5; D tentatively fits TRBD1 or TRBD2 (5 bases each). CDR3 size: 13 residues. Germline loops: CDR1 MNHEY, CDR2 SMNVEV (reference sequence).

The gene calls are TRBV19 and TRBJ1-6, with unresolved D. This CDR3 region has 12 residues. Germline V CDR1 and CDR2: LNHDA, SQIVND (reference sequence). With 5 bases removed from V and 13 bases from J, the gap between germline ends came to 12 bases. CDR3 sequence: CASSFREMPLHF. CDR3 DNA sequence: TGTGCCAGTAGTTTCCGGGAAATGCCCCTCCACTTT.

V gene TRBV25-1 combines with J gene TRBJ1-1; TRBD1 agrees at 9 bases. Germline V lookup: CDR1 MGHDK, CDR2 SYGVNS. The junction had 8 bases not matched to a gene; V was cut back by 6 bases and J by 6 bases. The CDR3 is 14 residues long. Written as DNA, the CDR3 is TGTGCCAGCAGGAGACAGGGGGACCACGCTGAAGCTTTCTTT. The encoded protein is CASRRQGDHAEAFF. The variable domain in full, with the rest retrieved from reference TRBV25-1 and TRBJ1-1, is EADIYQTPRYLVIGTGKKITLECSQTMGHDKMYWYQQDPGMELHLIHYSYGVNSTEKGDLSSESTVSRIRTEHFPLTLESARPSHTSQYLCASRRQGDHAEAFFGQGTRLTVV.

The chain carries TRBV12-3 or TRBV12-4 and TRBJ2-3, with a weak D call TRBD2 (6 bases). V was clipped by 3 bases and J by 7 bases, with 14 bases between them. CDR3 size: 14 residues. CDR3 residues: CASSFGGESYTQYF. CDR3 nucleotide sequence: TGTGCCAGCAGTTTTGGAGGGGAATCCTATACGCAGTATTTT.

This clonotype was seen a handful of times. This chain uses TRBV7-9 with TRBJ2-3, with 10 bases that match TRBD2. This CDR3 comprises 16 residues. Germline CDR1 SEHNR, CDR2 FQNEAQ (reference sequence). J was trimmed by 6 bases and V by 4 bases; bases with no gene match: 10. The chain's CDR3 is CASSSGLAAAGDTQYF. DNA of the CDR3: TGTGCCAGCAGCTCCGGACTAGCGGCTGCGGGTGATACGCAGTATTTT. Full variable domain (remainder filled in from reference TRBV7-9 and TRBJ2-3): DTGVSQNPRHKITKRGQNVTFRCDPISEHNRLYWYRQTLGQGPEFLTYFQNEAQLEKSRLLSDRFSAERPKGSFSTLEIQRTEQGDSAMYLCASSSGLAAAGDTQYFGPGTRLTVL.

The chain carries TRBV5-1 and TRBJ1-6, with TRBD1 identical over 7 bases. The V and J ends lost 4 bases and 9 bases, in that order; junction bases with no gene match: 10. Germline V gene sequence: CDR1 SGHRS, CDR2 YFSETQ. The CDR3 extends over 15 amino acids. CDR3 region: CASSPGAQGGSPLHF. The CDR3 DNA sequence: TGCGCCAGCAGCCCCGGGGCGCAGGGGGGTTCACCCCTCCACTTT.

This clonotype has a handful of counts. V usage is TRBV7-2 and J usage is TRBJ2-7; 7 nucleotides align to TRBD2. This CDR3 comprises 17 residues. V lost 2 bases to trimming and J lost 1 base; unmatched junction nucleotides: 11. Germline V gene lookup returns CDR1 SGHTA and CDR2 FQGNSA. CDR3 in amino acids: CASSLRGGEQSSYEQYF. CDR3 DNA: TGTGCCAGCAGCTTACGGGGAGGGGAACAGAGTTCCTACGAGCAGTACTTC.

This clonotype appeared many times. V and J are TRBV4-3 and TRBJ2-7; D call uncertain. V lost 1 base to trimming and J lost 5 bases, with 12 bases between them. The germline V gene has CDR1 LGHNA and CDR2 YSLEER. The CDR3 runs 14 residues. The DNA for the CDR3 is TGCGCCAGCAGCCAAGGGGTCTTGGTGGACGAGCAGTACTTC. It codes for CASSQGVLVDEQYF.

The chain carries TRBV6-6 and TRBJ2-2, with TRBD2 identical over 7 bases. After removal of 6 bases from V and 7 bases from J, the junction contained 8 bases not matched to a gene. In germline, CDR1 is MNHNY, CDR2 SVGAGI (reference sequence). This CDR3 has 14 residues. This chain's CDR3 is CASSPKRGGGELFF. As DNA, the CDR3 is TGTGCCAGCAGCCCTAAGCGGGGCGGCGGGGAGCTGTTTTTT.

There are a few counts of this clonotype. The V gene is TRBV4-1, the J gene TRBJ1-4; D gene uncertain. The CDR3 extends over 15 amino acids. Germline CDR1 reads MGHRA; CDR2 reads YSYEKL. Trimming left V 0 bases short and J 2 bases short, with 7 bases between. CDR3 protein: CASSQDGTTNEKLFF. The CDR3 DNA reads TGCGCCAGCAGCCAAGATGGCACGACTAATGAAAAACTGTTTTTT.

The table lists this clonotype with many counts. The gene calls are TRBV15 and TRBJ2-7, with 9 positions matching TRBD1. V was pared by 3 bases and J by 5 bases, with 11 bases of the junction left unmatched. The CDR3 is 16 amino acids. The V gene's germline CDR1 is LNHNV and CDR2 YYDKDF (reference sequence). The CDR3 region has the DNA TGTGCCACCAGCAGTGAACCGGGACAGGGAGTCAACGAGCAGTACTTC. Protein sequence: CATSSEPGQGVNEQYF.

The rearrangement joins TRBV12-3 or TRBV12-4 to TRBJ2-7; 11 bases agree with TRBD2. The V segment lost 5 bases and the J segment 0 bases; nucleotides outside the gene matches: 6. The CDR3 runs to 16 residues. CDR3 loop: CASSPGLAALSYEQYF. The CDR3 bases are TGTGCCAGCAGTCCGGGACTAGCGGCCCTCTCCTACGAGCAGTACTTC.